Following are 28 T cell receptor beta chains from one sample sequenced in a study of blood T cell repertoires in COVID-19. Profiling relied on immunoSEQ multiplex PCR, and the TCRdb table lists in-frame clones only, not all of them. Seen here are roughly 230,000 clones, 70% to 90% observed once, and the top ten hold 4%. The sequenced sample consisted of peripheral blood. The source of these receptors is a middle-aged man with acute or convalescent COVID-19.

The chain recombines TRBV5-5 with TRBJ2-1; 8 positions agree with TRBD1. Germline lookup yields CDR1 SGHKS and CDR2 YYEKEE (reference sequence). This CDR3 spans 12 amino acids. After removal of 2 bases from V and 10 bases from J, the junction contained 2 bases not matched to a gene. This chain's CDR3 is CASSLGTGEQFF. The CDR3 bases are TGTGCCAGCAGCTTAGGGACAGGCGAGCAGTTCTTC.

V and J are TRBV27 and TRBJ1-1; D is undetermined. The CDR3 loop spans 14 amino acids. CDR1 is MNHEY, CDR2 SMNVEV, per germline (reference sequence). V was trimmed by 5 bases and J by 0 bases, leaving 10 bases between them. The CDR3 coding sequence is TGTGCCAGCAGTCCGAACTACCTGAACACTGAAGCTTTCTTT. This codes for CASSPNYLNTEAFF.

CDR3 protein: CASSPAGLGATNEKLFF. Written as DNA, the CDR3 is TGTGCCAGCAGTCCGGCGGGGCTCGGCGCAACTAATGAAAAACTGTTTTTT. The V call is TRBV6-2 or TRBV6-3, the J call TRBJ1-4; D is possibly TRBD1 (5 bases). The CDR3 extends over 17 amino acids. Germline values: CDR1 MNHEY, CDR2 SVGEGT. V was cut by 5 bases and J by 0 bases, with 16 bases left in between.

The chain recombines TRBV2 with TRBJ1-4; TRBD1 might be the D (5 bases). CDR1 is SNHLY and CDR2 is FYNNEI in the germline V gene. Trimming removed 2 bases at V and 6 bases at J, with 16 bases between. The CDR3 runs 16 residues. The CDR3 region has the DNA TGTGCCAGCAGTGAACCTCGGAAGGGGAGGGATGAAAAACTGTTTTTT. Protein product: CASSEPRKGRDEKLFF.

This sequence joins TRBV6-6 and TRBJ1-3; D may be TRBD1 (5 bases). Germline CDR1 is MNHNY and CDR2 is SVGAGI (reference sequence). Trimming removed 7 bases at V and 0 bases at J, with 13 bases between. The CDR3 length is 15 residues. This CDR3 reads CASNMGGISGNTIYF. In DNA, the CDR3 is TGTGCCAGCAATATGGGGGGGATCTCTGGAAACACCATATATTTT.

The chain uses TRBV9 and TRBJ2-5; 11 bases map to TRBD2. CDR1 and CDR2 (germline): SGDLS, YYNGEE. J gave up 3 bases and V 0 bases, and 4 bases lay outside the gene matches. The CDR3 extends over 16 amino acids. The CDR3 bases are TGTGCCAGCAGCGTAGGGGTAGCGGGGGGGAAAGAGACCCAGTACTTC. Translated: CASSVGVAGGKETQYF.

The chain recombines TRBV7-9 with TRBJ1-1; D not certain. The CDR3 runs to 13 residues. Trimming took 3 bases from V and 0 from J, leaving 5 bases between them. In germline, CDR1 is SEHNR, CDR2 FQNEAQ (reference sequence). DNA for the CDR3: TGTGCCAGCAGCTTGGAGATGAACACTGAAGCTTTCTTT. Translated: CASSLEMNTEAFF.

V usage is TRBV30 and J usage is TRBJ1-6, with TRBD1 as a possible D gene (5 bases). Germline values: CDR1 GTSNPN, CDR2 SVGIG (reference sequence). Trimming pared 3 bases from V and 4 bases from J, leaving 16 bases between. This CDR3 contains 16 residues. CDR3 DNA sequence: TGTGCCTGGAGCGATAAGCCAGGGACTTATAATTCACCCCTCCACTTT. This gives the protein CAWSDKPGTYNSPLHF.

This clone was counted once. The chain links TRBV3-1 (or the pseudogene TRBV3-2) to TRBJ2-1; TRBD1 matches 10 bases. Germline V gene sequence: CDR1 LGHDT, CDR2 YNNKEL (reference sequence). The CDR3 contains 16 residues. V lost 1 base to trimming and J lost 1 base; unmatched junction nucleotides: 1. CDR3 in amino acids: CASSQGTGGSYNEQFF. DNA for the CDR3: TGTGCCAGCAGCCAAGGGACAGGGGGTTCCTACAATGAGCAGTTCTTC.

The V call is TRBV6-5, the J call TRBJ2-7; tentatively, D is TRBD1 (8 bases). The CDR3 length is 15 residues. From germline, CDR1 is MNHEY and CDR2 SVGAGI. The germline V and J ends were trimmed by 5 bases and 1 base, with 15 bases remaining between them. The CDR3 sequence: CASSSGTGNSYEQYF. For the CDR3, the DNA is TGTGCCAGCAGTAGCGGGACAGGAAATTCCTACGAGCAGTACTTC.

J is TRBJ1-6 and V is TRBV7-2; D is undetermined. The germline V and J ends were trimmed by 8 bases and 7 bases, with 15 bases remaining between them. Per germline, CDR1 SGHTA and CDR2 FQGNSA. This CDR3 spans 14 amino acids. The CDR3 reads CASLLGRMNSPLHF. Written as DNA, the CDR3 is TGTGCCAGCCTGCTGGGCAGGATGAATTCACCCCTCCACTTT.

The J gene is TRBJ2-7, the V gene TRBV15; 9 bases line up with TRBD1. Germline CDR1 reads LNHNV; CDR2 reads YYDKDF (reference sequence). This CDR3 contains 14 residues. Losses at the gene ends were 9 bases for V and 0 bases for J; bases not matched to a gene: 6. As DNA, the CDR3 is TGTGCCACACAAGACAGGGGGGTCTCCTACGAGCAGTACTTC. Protein: CATQDRGVSYEQYF. The full variable domain, in which reference TRBV15 and TRBJ2-7 provide the parts outside the CDR3, is DAMVIQNPRYQVTQFGKPVTLSCSQTLNHNVMYWYQQKSSQAPKLLFHYYDKDFNNEADTPDNFQSRRPNTSFCFLDIRSPGLGDTAMYLCATQDRGVSYEQYFGPGTRLTVT.

The V call is TRBV27, the J call TRBJ2-7, with 12 bases aligning to TRBD2. V shed 4 bases and J 3 bases; nucleotides not matched to a gene: 4. The CDR3 covers 15 residues. From germline, CDR1 is MNHEY and CDR2 SMNVEV (reference sequence). CDR3 bases: TGTGCCAGCAGTTACGGACTAGCGGGGTACTACGAGCAGTACTTC. Its translation is CASSYGLAGYYEQYF.

This clone was recorded only once. The chain combines TRBV7-3 with TRBJ1-1, with D hard to call. From germline, CDR1 is SGHTA and CDR2 FQGTGA. V lost 5 bases and J lost 6, with 13 bases in between. The CDR3 sequence is 13 residues long. The CDR3, as DNA: TGTGCCAGCAGCCTCTCTTATCCTTCTGAAGCTTTCTTT. Its translation: CASSLSYPSEAFF. Based on the CDR3 plus reference TRBV7-3 and TRBJ1-1, the full variable domain is GAGVSQTPSNKVTEKGKYVELRCDPISGHTALYWYRQSLGQGPEFLIYFQGTGAADDSGLPNDRFFAVRPEGSVSTLKIQRTERGDSAVYLCASSLSYPSEAFFGQGTRLTVV.

This chain joins TRBV3-1 (or the pseudogene TRBV3-2) and TRBJ1-2; the match to TRBD1 covers 11 bases. CDR1 LGHDT and CDR2 YNNKEL come from the germline V gene (reference sequence). This CDR3 is 15 amino acids long. Germline trimming cut 4 bases from V and 8 bases from J; bases unmatched to any gene: 9. Here the CDR3 DNA reads TGTGCCAGCAGCCCCCGGGACAGGGGGGGCTCCGGCTACACCTTC. Translation gives CASSPRDRGGSGYTF.

The sample holds one count of this clone. V gene TRBV6-6 combines with J gene TRBJ2-7, with TRBD2 matching over 8 bases. The CDR3 totals 16 residues. Germline loops: CDR1 MNHNY, CDR2 SVGAGI (reference sequence). J lost 7 bases, V lost 2 bases, and 13 bases had no gene match. CDR3 nucleotide sequence: TGTGCCAGCAGTTACGGCGAGTCGAGCGGGAGTCGTGAGCAGTACTTC. Translated, it gives CASSYGESSGSREQYF.

The CDR3 sequence: CASSSTGVSTGELFF. The CDR3 coding sequence is TGCGCCAGCAGCTCGACAGGGGTTAGCACCGGGGAGCTGTTTTTT. V gene TRBV5-1 combines with J gene TRBJ2-2; 8 positions match TRBD1. Looked up from germline, CDR1 is SGHRS and CDR2 is YFSETQ. The CDR3 is 15 amino acids. Trimming cost V 3 bases and J 4 bases; bases outside gene matches: 5.

The chain links TRBV18 to TRBJ2-7, with a possible D match to TRBD1 (5 bases). The V gene lost 3 bases and the J gene lost 0 bases, with 12 bases spanning the gap. Germline CDR1 is KGHSH and CDR2 is LQKENI. The CDR3 is 15 amino acids. CDR3 sequence: CASSPGQESSYEQYF. The CDR3 DNA reads as TGTGCCAGCTCACCGGGGCAGGAGAGCTCCTACGAGCAGTACTTC.

V is TRBV30 and J is TRBJ1-5, with D perhaps TRBD1 (6 bases). The CDR3 covers 14 residues. The V end was cut by 0 bases, the J end by 7 bases, with 13 bases between. CDR1 GTSNPN and CDR2 SVGIG come from the germline V gene (reference sequence). The CDR3 loop is CAWSVSRGGQPQHF. The CDR3 region has the DNA TGTGCCTGGAGTGTTAGCAGGGGAGGGCAGCCCCAGCATTTT.

This clone came up once. The V gene is TRBV27, the J gene TRBJ2-3; 8 bases match TRBD1. Germline V CDR1 and CDR2: MNHEY, SMNVEV (reference sequence). This CDR3 region has 15 residues. The ends lost 2 bases at V and 2 bases at J; junction bases unmatched: 3. The DNA of the CDR3 is TGTGCCAGCAGTTTAGACAGGGGTTACACAGATACGCAGTATTTT. This sequence encodes CASSLDRGYTDTQYF.

This chain uses TRBV28 with TRBJ2-7, with 7 bases matching TRBD1. J gave up 2 bases and V 3 bases, and 4 bases lay outside the gene matches. The CDR3 has 14 amino acids. Germline CDR1 MDHEN, CDR2 SYDVKM. In DNA, the CDR3 is TGTGCCAGCAGTTTGGAGCAGGGGGCCTACGAGCAGTACTTC. This sequence encodes CASSLEQGAYEQYF.

J is TRBJ1-5 and V is TRBV27; 7 nucleotides align to TRBD1. Germline CDR1 and CDR2: MNHEY and SMNVEV (reference sequence). This CDR3 has 15 residues. The V segment lost 5 bases and the J segment 0 bases; nucleotides outside the gene matches: 4. As DNA, the CDR3 is TGTGCCAGCAGTCAGGGGGGTCCTAGCAATCAGCCCCAGCATTTT. Its protein is CASSQGGPSNQPQHF.

The J gene is TRBJ1-1, the V gene TRBV19; 10 bases map to TRBD1. After removal of 6 bases from V and 0 bases from J, the junction contained 7 bases not matched to a gene. CDR3 size: 16 residues. CDR1 and CDR2 from the germline V gene are LNHDA and SQIVND (reference sequence). The CDR3 is CASRDRGSGMNTEAFF. The CDR3 DNA reads TGTGCCAGTAGGGACAGGGGGAGCGGAATGAACACTGAAGCTTTCTTT.

The V and J genes are TRBV29-1 and TRBJ2-7; 10 bases are shared with TRBD1. Germline V gives CDR1 SQVTM, CDR2 ANQGSEA. V trimming: 6 bases; J trimming: 3 bases; junction bases outside the gene matches: 8. This CDR3 is built from 14 residues. The CDR3 region has the DNA TGCAGCGTCCTCGTCGGGACAGGGGACTACGAGCAGTACTTC. It yields the protein CSVLVGTGDYEQYF.

The chain combines TRBV6-6 with TRBJ1-3; TRBD1 might be the D (5 bases). V was trimmed by 7 bases and J by 2 bases, leaving 15 bases between them. This CDR3 comprises 15 residues. CDR1 MNHNY and CDR2 SVGAGI come from the germline V gene (reference sequence). The CDR3 sequence is CASNPSGPPGNTIYF. CDR3 coding DNA: TGTGCCAGCAACCCCTCAGGGCCCCCTGGAAACACCATATATTTT.

The chain has TRBV3-1 (or the pseudogene TRBV3-2) and TRBJ1-4; D is perhaps TRBD1 (5 bases). This CDR3 region has 13 residues. V was pared by 6 bases and J by 14 bases, with 19 bases between. Germline V CDR1 and CDR2: LGHDT, YNNKEL (reference sequence). The CDR3 DNA sequence: TGTGCCAGCAGTGCTATAGGGGCAGCCTCCCTGTTTTTT. Its translation is CASSAIGAASLFF.

This clone was detected only a few times. V and J are TRBV27 and TRBJ2-1, with a tentative D call TRBD1 (6 bases). Trimming left V 2 bases short and J 6 bases short, with 8 bases between. The CDR3 contains 13 residues. Germline lookup yields CDR1 MNHEY and CDR2 SMNVEV (reference sequence). CDR3 region: CASSLGQFNEQFF. In DNA, the CDR3 is TGTGCCAGCAGTTTAGGACAGTTCAATGAGCAGTTCTTC.

The chain links TRBV6-5 to TRBJ1-2; 7 nucleotides line up with TRBD1. Per germline, CDR1 MNHEY and CDR2 SVGAGI. J lost 6 bases, V lost 6 bases, and 7 bases had no gene match. The CDR3 is made up of 13 amino acids. CDR3 nucleotide sequence: TGTGCCAGCAGGCCGACAGGGATTCATGGCTACACCTTC. As protein: CASRPTGIHGYTF.